The clone carrying this TCR beta chain was detected ten times or more. From germline, CDR1 is MNHNS and CDR2 SASEGT. The V and J ends lost 3 bases and 6 bases, in that order; junction bases with no gene match: 7. The CDR3 is made up of 15 amino acids. This sample was taken from a study of tumor-infiltrating lymphocytes in primary liver carcinoma. Looking at the study overall: Patients diagnosed with primary liver carcinoma received treatment through surgical resection.

Blood RNA originated from unsorted whole blood, with germline DNA additionally extracted. A constant-region primer primed TCR beta cDNA synthesis from about 550 ng of total RNA. Construction of TCR beta libraries relied on three successive nested multiplex PCR rounds employing slightly modified ARM-PCR. PCR rounds one and two used TRBV1-TRBV30 forward primers with a C-beta reverse primer for approximately 11 cycles each. Using its own MiXCR run on the multiplex PCR reads, TCRdb lists one record per CDR3 protein. Of 300,000 to 350,000 distinct CDR3 sequences in the sample, roughly 61% were seen once.

The origin of this receptor is a man aged 40-49 years with primary liver carcinoma and hepatitis B virus infection. This chain links TRBV6-1 with TRBJ2-7; TRBD1 aligns across 11 bases. The specimen was peripheral blood. Here the CDR3 reads CASSEGTGGNTEQYF. The CDR3 bases are TGTGCCAGCAGTGAGGGGACAGGGGGGAATACCGAGCAGTACTTC.